This T cell receptor (beta chain) is drawn from a study of blood T cell repertoires in COVID-19. Study summary: Acute and convalescent COVID-19 specimens originated in the United States, Italy and Spain.

Trimming removed 7 bases from V and 8 bases from J, with 17 bases in between. This CDR3 has 13 residues. In the authors' methods: By means of reference gene primer amplification, nucleated cell counts were estimated. Method: immunoSEQ multiplex PCR; TCRdb's copy keeps in-frame clones and lacks some. The D gene and trimming were derived from the DNA, and the V and J assignments and clone size from that table. The top ten hold more than 7% of the sample, which has about 150,000 clones, roughly 76% seen once. Sequencing input: peripheral blood. The sequence derives from a human donor with acute or convalescent COVID-19. The donor label of this sample is uncertain. The V gene is TRBV12-3 or TRBV12-4, the J gene TRBJ1-2; weak D call: TRBD1 (6 bases). The CDR3 DNA reads TGTGCCAGCACTAACAGGGCTTCGAAAGGCTACACCTTC. It encodes CASTNRASKGYTF.